This TCR beta chain was found in a study of response to subunit inactivated influenza vaccine. CDR1 is SGHRS and CDR2 is YFSETQ in the germline V gene. Trimming removed 4 bases from V and 0 bases from J, with 10 bases in between. This CDR3 contains 15 residues. TCRdb used MiXCR to reprocess the RT-PCR reads, holding one entry per CDR3 protein. The repertoire holds hundreds of thousands of distinct CDR3 sequences, with 6% to 9% as singletons. To note about this clonotype: Its antigen is undetermined.

Study findings and constraints: After each seasonal influenza vaccination, few new T cells are recruited, the authors suggested.

This sequence joins TRBV5-1 and TRBJ1-4; D perhaps matches TRBD1 (5 bases). The clonotype originates from a man in his fifties or sixties who received an inactivated influenza vaccine. Sequencing used PBMCs from blood, obtained 23 to 25 months after vaccination. The chain's CDR3 is CASSTQGTTNEKLFF. DNA for the CDR3: TGCGCCAGCAGCACCCAGGGAACAACTAATGAAAAACTGTTTTTT.